The 25 T cell receptor beta chains listed next were all sequenced from one sample in a study of cytomegalovirus exposure and HLA in healthy donors. 60 Vbeta and 13 Jbeta primers were used in PCR. Clones were sequenced by immunoSEQ multiplex PCR, and TCRdb holds only the in-frame ones, with some missing. The sample gives around 67,000 clones, approximately 58% of which show up once; around 3.1% is in the top ten. Material for sequencing was PBMCs. The source of these receptors is a woman aged 45-59 years in good health and CMV-seronegative.

This chain links TRBV12-5 with TRBJ2-1, with 10 bases fitting TRBD2. CDR1 and CDR2 from the germline V gene are LGHNT and FRNRAP. The CDR3 has 16 amino acids. V gave up 4 bases and J gave up 7 bases; unmatched junction bases: 10. The CDR3 is CASGSSAGGPSNEQFF. In DNA, the CDR3 is TGTGCTAGTGGTTCTTCAGCGGGAGGGCCTTCGAATGAGCAGTTCTTC. Combining the CDR3 with reference TRBV12-5 and TRBJ2-1 gives the whole variable domain DARVTQTPRHKVTEMGQEVTMRCQPILGHNTVFWYRQTMMQGLELLAYFRNRAPLDDSGMPKDRFSAEMPDATLATLKIQPSEPRDSAVYFCASGSSAGGPSNEQFFGPGTRLTVL.

This clone was seen a handful of times. The CDR3 region is CASSPGTARGYTF. The CDR3 region has the DNA TGCGCCAGCAGTCCCGGGACTGCTCGTGGCTACACCTTC. The V call is TRBV10-1, the J call TRBJ1-2; D possibly corresponds to TRBD1 (5 bases). Trimming left V 5 bases short and J 7 bases short, with 14 bases between. Germline V lookup: CDR1 WNHNN, CDR2 SYGVQD (reference sequence). This CDR3 spans 13 amino acids.

The chain joins TRBV7-9 to TRBJ2-7, with 7 bases lining up with TRBD1. Germline-derived CDR1 and CDR2 are SEHNR and FQNEAQ (reference sequence). With V trimmed by 10 bases and J by 2 bases, 8 bases remained unmatched. The CDR3 length is 13 residues. The CDR3 nucleotides are TGTGCCACCTCAACAGGGGCGACCTACGAGCAGTACTTC. Protein sequence: CATSTGATYEQYF. Supplemented by reference TRBV7-9 and TRBJ2-7, the full variable domain reads DTGVSQNPRHKITKRGQNVTFRCDPISEHNRLYWYRQTLGQGPEFLTYFQNEAQLEKSRLLSDRFSAERPKGSFSTLEIQRTEQGDSAMYLCATSTGATYEQYFGPGTRLTVT.

This chain uses TRBV5-1 with TRBJ2-5; possible D gene TRBD1, 5 bases. The CDR3 runs 14 residues. Trimming shortened V by 0 bases and J by 2 bases, and 8 bases separated the two germline ends. Germline values: CDR1 SGHRS, CDR2 YFSETQ. The CDR3 DNA reads as TGCGCCAGCAGCTTGGACGCAGGGCAAGAGACCCAGTACTTC. It encodes CASSLDAGQETQYF.

The V gene is TRBV10-3, the J gene TRBJ2-2; 11 bases fit TRBD1. The CDR3 length is 15 residues. Losses at the gene ends were 4 bases for V and 8 bases for J; bases not matched to a gene: 6. Per the germline V gene, CDR1 is ENHRY and CDR2 is SYGVKD. CDR3 loop: CAISGGDRGSGELFF. The CDR3 DNA follows: TGTGCCATCAGTGGAGGGGACAGGGGGTCGGGGGAGCTGTTTTTT.

The V gene is TRBV27, the J gene TRBJ1-2, with D uncertain. The CDR3 loop spans 15 amino acids. The V end lost 1 base, the J end lost 6 bases, and 15 bases lay between the germline ends. Germline assignment: CDR1 MNHEY and CDR2 SMNVEV (reference sequence). The CDR3 region has the DNA TGTGCCAGCAGTTTATGGAGGAGACACCCTAATGGCTACACCTTC. Protein: CASSLWRRHPNGYTF.

The chain carries TRBV4-2 and TRBJ1-2; 7 bases line up with TRBD1. CDR3 length: 17 residues. The trim removed 0 bases at V and 3 bases at J, leaving 10 bases unmatched. Looked up from germline, CDR1 is LGHNA and CDR2 is YNFKEQ. The CDR3: CASSQDIRAGGYYGYTF. The CDR3 coding sequence is TGTGCCAGCAGCCAAGATATTCGGGCAGGGGGGTACTATGGCTACACCTTC.

This chain joins TRBV18 and TRBJ2-3; 10 bases line up with TRBD1. After removal of 3 bases from V and 4 bases from J, the junction contained 7 bases not matched to a gene. There are 16 residues in the CDR3. Germline CDR1 and CDR2: KGHSH and LQKENI. The CDR3 loop is CASSPLDRGRADTQYF. DNA of the CDR3: TGTGCCAGCTCACCCCTAGACAGGGGGCGGGCAGATACGCAGTATTTT.

The V gene is TRBV5-1, the J gene TRBJ1-2; D is perhaps TRBD1 (6 bases). Deletions cut 0 bases from V and 5 bases from J, with 11 bases between. Germline CDR1 is SGHRS and CDR2 is YFSETQ. The CDR3 runs to 14 residues. The DNA for the CDR3 is TGCGCCAGCAGCTTGGAAAGGACAGTATATGGCTACACCTTC. It specifies CASSLERTVYGYTF.

This clone was seen more than once but under ten times. The genes are TRBV7-9 and TRBJ1-1; D is unclear. The CDR3 sequence is 13 residues long. The V end was cut by 8 bases, the J end by 10 bases, with 20 bases between. Germline CDR1 reads SEHNR; CDR2 reads FQNEAQ (reference sequence). The CDR3 DNA reads TGTGCCAGCGTACTATCAACCCCGGCGTCAGCTTTCTTT. Residues: CASVLSTPASAFF. The variable domain in full, completed from reference TRBV7-9 and TRBJ1-1, reads DTGVSQNPRHKITKRGQNVTFRCDPISEHNRLYWYRQTLGQGPEFLTYFQNEAQLEKSRLLSDRFSAERPKGSFSTLEIQRTEQGDSAMYLCASVLSTPASAFFGQGTRLTVV.

This clone was found a few times. V is TRBV6-6 and J is TRBJ2-3; D might be TRBD1 (6 bases). The CDR3 has 15 amino acids. Germline values: CDR1 MNHNY, CDR2 SVGAGI (reference sequence). The V end lost 5 bases, the J end lost 3 bases, and 15 bases lay between the germline ends. The CDR3 loop reads CASSGPGQETDTQYF. CDR3 nucleotide sequence: TGTGCCAGCAGTGGACCGGGACAAGAAACAGATACGCAGTATTTT.

J is TRBJ1-1 and V is TRBV30, with D unresolved. V was pared by 2 bases and J by 1 base, with 11 bases between. The CDR3 consists of 14 residues. Germline CDR1 GTSNPN, CDR2 SVGIG (reference sequence). This chain's CDR3 is CAWSRRAANTEAFF. CDR3 coding DNA: TGTGCCTGGAGTAGGAGGGCGGCGAACACTGAAGCTTTCTTT.

This clone turned up a few times. V and J are TRBV7-9 and TRBJ1-1; possible D gene TRBD1, 5 bases. Trimming shortened V by 4 bases and J by 6 bases, and 18 bases separated the two germline ends. This CDR3 has 15 amino acids. Germline V gene data show CDR1 as SEHNR and CDR2 as FQNEAQ (reference sequence). Written as DNA, the CDR3 is TGTGCCAGCAGCTCCAGAAGGCGGGGGGAGTCTGAAGCTTTCTTT. Translation: CASSSRRRGESEAFF.

By its share, this clone is medium-sized. The V gene is TRBV5-6, the J gene TRBJ1-1; D ambiguous. This CDR3 region has 15 residues. Looked up from germline, CDR1 is SGHDT and CDR2 is YYEEEE. Trimming cost V 3 bases and J 3 bases, with 15 bases left between them. CDR3 coding DNA: TGTGCCAGCAGCTCCGTATTTTTTCGGGACACTGAAGCTTTCTTT. This translates into CASSSVFFRDTEAFF.

The chain carries TRBV27 and TRBJ1-1, with 11 nucleotides matching TRBD1. The length of the CDR3 is 16 residues. Unmatched junction bases numbered 2, after V lost 2 bases and J lost 0 bases. Germline V CDR1 and CDR2: MNHEY, SMNVEV (reference sequence). The CDR3 loop reads CASSLGQGALNTEAFF. The DNA for the CDR3 is TGTGCCAGCAGTTTAGGACAGGGGGCTTTGAACACTGAAGCTTTCTTT.

CDR3 loop: CASRRHRAVSGANVLTF. In nucleotides, the CDR3 is TGCGCCAGCCGGCGGCACAGGGCCGTGTCAGGGGCCAACGTCCTGACTTTC. The V and J genes are TRBV10-1 and TRBJ2-6; D is possibly TRBD1 (6 bases). CDR3 length: 17 residues. CDR1 and CDR2 from the germline V gene are WNHNN and SYGVQD (reference sequence). The V end was cut by 8 bases, the J end by 4 bases, with 21 bases between.

The J gene is TRBJ2-2, the V gene TRBV5-4; tentative D call: TRBD2 (6 bases). Trimming left V 2 bases short and J 5 bases short, with 13 bases between. The germline gives CDR1 SGHNT, CDR2 YYREEE (reference sequence). The CDR3 is 15 amino acids. CDR3 bases: TGTGCCAGCAGCTTAGGCGGGACTCATACCGGGGAGCTGTTTTTT. Translation: CASSLGGTHTGELFF.

This chain connects TRBV7-2 to TRBJ2-3; tentatively, D is TRBD2 (5 bases). The V gene lost 5 bases and the J gene lost 2 bases, with 8 bases spanning the gap. Per the germline V gene, CDR1 is SGHTA and CDR2 is FQGNSA. The CDR3 is 13 amino acids. CDR3: CASSDYYTDTQYF. CDR3 in DNA: TGTGCCAGCAGCGACTACTACACAGATACGCAGTATTTT. The variable domain in full, with the rest retrieved from reference TRBV7-2 and TRBJ2-3, is GAGVSQSPSNKVTEKGKDVELRCDPISGHTALYWYRQSLGQGLEFLIYFQGNSAPDKSGLPSDRFSAERTGGSVSTLTIQRTQQEDSAVYLCASSDYYTDTQYFGPGTRLTVL.

This clone was counted between two and nine times. The chain combines TRBV5-6 with TRBJ2-7; a weak D match, TRBD1 (6 bases). This CDR3 region has 13 residues. Germline V lookup: CDR1 SGHDT, CDR2 YYEEEE. The V and J ends lost 3 bases and 5 bases respectively, with 12 bases between them. CDR3 amino acids: CASSWIGQNEQYF. The CDR3 DNA sequence: TGTGCCAGCAGCTGGATCGGACAGAACGAGCAGTACTTC.

Only one count was recorded for this clone. The chain is built from TRBV18 and TRBJ2-2; D ambiguous. In germline, CDR1 is KGHSH, CDR2 LQKENI. This CDR3 is 15 amino acids long. With 5 bases removed from V and 2 bases from J, the gap between germline ends came to 12 bases. For the CDR3, the DNA is TGTGCCAGCTCAGCCGTTGGCAGTAACACCGGGGAGCTGTTTTTT. It translates to CASSAVGSNTGELFF.

This chain links TRBV7-2 with TRBJ2-7, with 10 bases lining up with TRBD2. Germline V gene lookup returns CDR1 SGHTA and CDR2 FQGNSA. CDR3 length: 13 amino acids. V shed 5 bases, J shed 5 bases, and the junction held 3 bases outside the gene matches. CDR3 coding DNA: TGTGCCAGCAGCCTAAGCGGGGGGGACGAGCAGTACTTC. Its translation: CASSLSGGDEQYF.

The chain joins TRBV7-9 to TRBJ2-3; 12 bases map to TRBD1. The CDR3 spans 16 residues. Germline V lookup: CDR1 SEHNR, CDR2 FQNEAQ (reference sequence). J was trimmed by 5 bases and V by 5 bases; bases with no gene match: 8. The CDR3 protein is CASSGRDRGHGDTQYF. CDR3 nucleotides: TGTGCCAGCAGCGGCCGGGACAGGGGGCATGGAGATACGCAGTATTTT.

This clone showed up just once. The V call is TRBV7-8, the J call TRBJ2-7; 10 bases map to TRBD1. The CDR3 has 15 amino acids. Trimming took 7 bases from V and 4 from J; bases not matched to a gene: 10. Per the germline V gene, CDR1 is SGHVS and CDR2 is FQNEAQ. CDR3 sequence reads: CASTLWGQGKYEQYF. The CDR3 nucleotides are TGTGCCAGCACCCTTTGGGGACAGGGGAAATACGAGCAGTACTTC.

This rearrangement joins TRBV5-1 to TRBJ2-3; 8 bases match TRBD2. CDR1 is SGHRS, CDR2 YFSETQ, per germline. Trimming cost V 2 bases and J 0 bases; bases outside gene matches: 2. This CDR3 is 15 amino acids long. The CDR3 region is CASSLAGASTDTQYF. CDR3 nucleotide sequence: TGCGCCAGCAGCTTAGCGGGAGCTAGCACAGATACGCAGTATTTT.

The rearrangement joins TRBV2 to TRBJ2-1; 9 bases agree with TRBD1. Per the germline V gene, CDR1 is SNHLY and CDR2 is FYNNEI. The CDR3 length is 14 residues. Unmatched junction bases numbered 6, after V lost 5 bases and J lost 7 bases. CDR3 bases: TGTGCCAGCAGTCGGGACAGGGCAGGGAATGAGCAGTTCTTC. Translated, it gives CASSRDRAGNEQFF.